This T cell receptor beta chain was found in a study of T cell changes during pregnancy in multiple sclerosis. TCRdb's copy holds only in-frame clones and misses some; the assay was immunoSEQ multiplex PCR. Of tens of thousands of clones listed, 90% are singletons. Trimming took off 6 bases at V and 1 base at J, with 21 bases between the two ends. Germline CDR1 is SQVTM and CDR2 is ANQGSEA. The CDR3 runs 16 residues. This specimen was peripheral blood, taken in the second trimester of pregnancy. The chain uses TRBV29-1 and TRBJ1-2; tentatively, D is TRBD1 (6 bases). The receptor's source is a female donor in good health, enrolled as a control in a pregnancy study. The CDR3 sequence: CSVFTIRGTLNYGYTF. In DNA, the CDR3 is TGCAGCGTCTTCACTATCAGGGGCACCCTTAACTATGGCTACACCTTC.